This T cell receptor (beta chain) stems from a study of cytomegalovirus exposure and HLA in healthy donors. Study overall: The approximately 120 validation repertoires and the 650 to 850 first-cohort repertoires shared a platform, a later analysis reported.

Study observations and caveats: A subsequent analysis found that TCR clusters from the first cohort also tended to co-occur in the approximately 130 validation repertoires, with about 93% of cluster scores above 0. The authors listed around 150 TCR beta chains as cytomegalovirus-associated.

V was shortened by 3 bases and J by 7 bases, with 10 bases between the two germline ends. CDR1 and CDR2 (germline): MDHEN, SYDVKM. This CDR3 has 12 amino acids. On this clone: Its antigen is as yet unknown.

Libraries were prepared by immunoSEQ multiplex PCR; TCRdb keeps only in-frame clonotypes and omits some of them. The sample consists of almost 200,000 clones, roughly 81% of them appearing once. V usage is TRBV28 and J usage is TRBJ2-7; D perhaps matches TRBD2 (6 bases). The TCR comes from a woman in her twenties or thirties in good health and CMV-seronegative. Source material: PBMCs. CDR3 protein: CASSFGGTEQYF. As DNA, the CDR3 is TGTGCCAGCAGTTTCGGGGGTACAGAGCAGTACTTC.